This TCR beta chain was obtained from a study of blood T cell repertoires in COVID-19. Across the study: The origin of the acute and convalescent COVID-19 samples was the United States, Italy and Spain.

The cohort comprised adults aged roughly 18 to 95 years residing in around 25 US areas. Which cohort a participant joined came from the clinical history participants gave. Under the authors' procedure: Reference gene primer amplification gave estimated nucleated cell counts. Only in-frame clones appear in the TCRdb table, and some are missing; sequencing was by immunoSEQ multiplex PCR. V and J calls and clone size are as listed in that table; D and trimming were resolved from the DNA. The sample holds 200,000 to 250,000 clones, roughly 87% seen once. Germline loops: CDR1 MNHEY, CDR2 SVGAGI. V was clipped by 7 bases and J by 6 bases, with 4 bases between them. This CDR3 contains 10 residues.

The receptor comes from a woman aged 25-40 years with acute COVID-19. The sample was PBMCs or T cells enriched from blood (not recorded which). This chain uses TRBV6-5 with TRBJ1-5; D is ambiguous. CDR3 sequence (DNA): TGTGCCAGCAATCGTCAGCCCCAGCATTTT. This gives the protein CASNRQPQHF.